This T cell receptor (beta chain) was recovered during a study of blood T cell repertoires in COVID-19. As for the study in general: Sites in the United States, Italy and Spain provided acute and convalescent COVID-19 samples. In each case, the material was cDNA or gDNA derived from T cells, B-cell-depleted T cells, or PBMCs.

Authors' methods: Reference gene primers were amplified, and this amplification served to estimate nucleated cell counts. Profiling relied on immunoSEQ multiplex PCR, and the TCRdb table lists in-frame clones only, not all of them. For V, J and clone size, that table is used; D and trimming come from the DNA. The table shows 65,000 to 85,000 clones, with roughly 80% occurring only once. CDR1 and CDR2 (germline): SNHLY, FYNNEI. V dropped 5 bases and J dropped 6; count of bases not matched to a gene: 6. The CDR3 runs to 14 residues. The chain employs TRBV2 and TRBJ1-4, with 7 bases aligning to TRBD1. The sample was peripheral blood. The origin of this receptor is a woman aged 55-70 years with acute or convalescent COVID-19. The CDR3 region is CASSRQGLDEKLFF. CDR3 DNA sequence: TGTGCCAGCAGTCGACAGGGTTTAGATGAAAAACTGTTTTTT.